Given below is one T cell receptor (beta chain) in context. V lost 3 bases to trimming and J lost 4 bases; unmatched junction nucleotides: 11. Per germline, CDR1 SEHNR and CDR2 FQNEAQ (reference sequence). The CDR3 loop spans 16 amino acids. This record comes from a study of blood T cell repertoires in COVID-19. At the level of the study: Acute and convalescent COVID-19 samples came from the United States, Italy and Spain. T cells, B-cell-depleted T cells, or PBMCs provided the cDNA or gDNA that served as material.

Followed over time, Seattle patients had been enrolled while infection was active. In the source study's methods: By means of reference gene primer amplification, nucleated cell counts were estimated. The method was immunoSEQ multiplex PCR; TCRdb's version includes in-frame clones alone and lacks a portion of them. V and J calls and clone size are given by that table; D and trimming were obtained from the DNA. The sample holds 98,000 or so clones, around 90% seen once. The specimen sequenced was peripheral blood. This clonotype originated in a man in his fifties or sixties with COVID-19, enrolled during active disease. The gene calls are TRBV7-9 and TRBJ2-7; 8 positions match TRBD2. The CDR3 is CASSFSPKGLVYEQYF. DNA of the CDR3: TGTGCCAGCAGCTTTTCCCCGAAGGGACTAGTTTACGAGCAGTACTTC. Together with reference TRBV7-9 and TRBJ2-7, the CDR3 gives the full variable domain: DTGVSQNPRHKITKRGQNVTFRCDPISEHNRLYWYRQTLGQGPEFLTYFQNEAQLEKSRLLSDRFSAERPKGSFSTLEIQRTEQGDSAMYLCASSFSPKGLVYEQYFGPGTRLTVT.